This TCR beta chain derives from a study of cytomegalovirus exposure and HLA in healthy donors (dated by TCRdb to about 2017). About the investigation overall: In an earlier analysis of under 750 of the donors, about 270 Gb of sequence data and some 100 million unique TCR beta sequences from about 179 million T cells were reported. An early release that covered fewer than 800 HLA-typed donors contained about 290 gigabases of sequencing data and around 85 million unique TCR sequences. Of the roughly 400 genotyped donors, 70% to 90% were placed in the genetic ancestry cluster associated with self-reported Caucasian donors. The aim of the study was to test whether cataloging public T cell receptors could identify signatures of past pathogen exposure. The T cell repertoires of around 730 subjects were profiled by immunosequencing and related to cytomegalovirus serostatus. Along with the roughly 700-subject first cohort, a separate validation cohort of more than 90 different subjects was used. To predict cytomegalovirus infection status, the study brought together high-throughput TCR immunosequencing, statistical association of individual TCRs with disease status, and machine learning. A later analysis re-examined previously published TCR beta repertoires from roughly 720 donors and added high-resolution HLA genotyping to investigate patterns of TCR occurrence. The later analysis used no new phenotypic data to find candidate immune exposures, relying instead on TCR beta sequences and their occurrence across donors. In an earlier analysis of around 540 of the donors, high-throughput TCR beta sequencing was used to judge whether each TCR beta V gene segment behaved as functional or pseudogenic. Alongside the repertoire data, information on donor age, sex, ethnicity and CMV serostatus was compiled. A later genetic analysis used genome-wide SNP genotypes for about 60% of the roughly 700 donors, treating that subset as a discovery cohort. Every repertoire in the discovery cohort had been generated on one and the same sequencing platform. HLA typing covered class I and class II loci at four-digit resolution. Typing coverage varied by locus: about 620-630 donors for A, B, C, DRB1 and DQB1; roughly 500 for DQA1; about 570 for DPA1; some 470 for DPB1. About 5 DR-DQ haplotypes were handled as single units for association and clustering, since linkage in the cohort was strong. Among roughly 400 genotyped donors of the cohort, an average of roughly 230,000 unique TCR beta nucleotide sequences was sequenced per donor, of which roughly 17% were non-productive. Study-wide conclusions, independent of this receptor: Because some donors lacked HLA typing at each locus, the association tests relied only on the typed subset. Compared with equally common non-associated chains, HLA-associated TCR beta chains in a later analysis were more clonally expanded and had lower generation probabilities. Strong co-occurrence of HLA alleles, especially DR and DQ, made assigning TCR associations to individual alleles difficult. A further reported finding was that TCR beta sequences accurately predicted the HLA-A and HLA-B alleles for most subjects in the first cohort. In vitro tests confirmed that three of the cytomegalovirus-associated TCR beta chains recognize cytomegalovirus antigens. Sequencing depth was assumed to be roughly uniform across donors in the presence/absence analyses, though that assumption may not hold. According to a later genetic analysis, donors in an Asian-associated ancestry cluster had fewer N-insertions in productive TCRs than the approximately 650-donor mean. Several of the top co-occurrence clusters appeared to be linked to parvovirus B19, influenza, CMV and Epstein-Barr virus, according to a later analysis. Linkage disequilibrium might explain the correlated functional status among segregating V segments, but an unknown experimental factor could not be ruled out. Most TCR sequences were observed very rarely across donors, whereas some public TCRs were present in many individuals. The authors suggested that the approach could potentially be extended to other disease states and immunological phenotypes. A cluster of highly shared sequence variants was judged likely to represent a technical artifact of the sequencing pipeline. In a later analysis, 16,951 TCR beta sequences were associated with specific HLA alleles at a false discovery rate of 0.05. In a later analysis, the rate of TCR association differed among HLA loci, with DRB1 alleles having the most associated TCRs and HLA-C alleles having the fewest. The 87-base-pair reads could not distinguish some IMGT-functional V segments, including TRBV6-2 and TRBV6-3, so those segments were excluded. The earlier analysis of about 600 of the donors excluded roughly 16 rarely observed V segments, including chromosome 9 orphons, because counts were too low. In the study, about 150 TCR beta chains were listed as associated with cytomegalovirus. In this cohort, only TCR beta chains were sequenced, and detectable features were limited by the absence of alpha or paired-chain data. V-gene and J-gene trimming of TCR beta chains was associated with a missense DCLRE1C variant in a later genetic analysis, and the association was replicated in an independent cohort. In an earlier analysis of under 600 of the donors, most TCR beta V segments were observed in productive rearrangements about 90% or about 30% of the time, broadly matching IMGT annotations. For the cohort, immune exposure information was limited to CMV serostatus. In both the original and validation cohorts, the classifier was reported to diagnose cytomegalovirus status with high specificity and sensitivity. In a later analysis, most CMV-associated TCR beta chains were found to appear HLA-restricted, with HLA associations seemingly driven largely by CMV exposure.

Receptor libraries were prepared by the immunoSEQ multiplex PCR assay. The multiplex PCR relied on a mix of 60 forward primers for TCR Vbeta segments and 13 reverse primers for TCR Jbeta segments. The CDR3 region of rearranged TCR beta genes was amplified from genomic DNA by a multiplex PCR assay. The Illumina HiSeq System was used to sequence the amplified TCR beta libraries as 87-base-pair reads. As for the authors' bioinformatics: In a later analysis, tens of millions of unique TCR beta chains were counted across the roughly 670 repertoires, and approximately 9.9 million of these chains were shared by at least two donors. A nearest-neighbor algorithm error-corrected the raw reads and collapsed the reads into unique sequences, merging closely related sequences to remove PCR and sequencing errors. V, D and J gene segments were assigned by aligning CDR3 sequences to IMGT reference sequences. For a sequence to be retained, a match of at least six nucleotides to both a V gene segment and a J gene segment was required. Rearrangements were classified as productive when the CDR3 lacked stop codons and remained in frame with V and J, and all other rearrangements were classified as non-productive. Following IMGT convention, CDR3 was defined as the stretch from the second conserved V-encoded cysteine to the conserved J-encoded phenylalanine. The earlier analysis of 500 to 750 of the donors excluded any sequence lacking an unambiguous match to a single V gene segment. In an earlier analysis of 587 of the donors, a V segment was called functional when productive rearrangements were above 56.7%, and segregating when the standard deviation between donors exceeded 5%. A statistical classification framework was built to diagnose cytomegalovirus status from the catalog of TCR beta chain sequences. V and J gene assignment, in a later analysis, came from comparing TCR nucleotide sequences with IMGT/GENE-DB human TR gene sequences. The TCRdist pipeline was used in a later analysis to assign CDR3 sequences and most-parsimonious VDJ recombination scenarios. In a later analysis, every TCR beta chain was defined by the combination of its CDR3 amino acid sequence and its V-gene family, and reads without a unique V-gene family were dropped. As a way to deal with suspected cross-contamination and a sequencing artifact, a later analysis dropped approximately 570 nucleotide sequences that were highly shared and had low generation probability. A later analysis calculated a clonal expansion index for each public chain from normalized within-repertoire ranks of inferred template counts. In a later analysis, generation probabilities were computed using a VDJ recombination model fitted to out-of-frame rearrangements, and the results were checked against IGoR. A later analysis scored TCR-TCR, TCR-HLA and TCR-CMV co-occurrence with hypergeometric tests, applying a repertoire-size bias correction to TCR pairs. A later analysis estimated false discovery rates by permuting HLA or CMV assignments 20 times. In a later analysis, co-occurring TCRs were grouped with DBSCAN, and TCRdist sequence similarity was added when clustering was performed within HLA-allele-positive subsets. Co-occurrence clustering excluded repertoires with fewer than 30,000 or more than 120,000 public chains, plus five with anomalous nucleotide sharing. The immuneACCESS repertoire file appears here via TCRdb, limited to in-frame rearrangements. These files lack a portion of the clones; in checked studies, under half of the deficit traces to unresolved V genes, and the cause of the others is not known. V and J calls and clone size are given by that table; D and trimming were obtained from the DNA. A total of 140,000 to 150,000 clones appear in this sample, 75% of them only once. The ten largest clones represent 6% to 8.5% of the sample.

The cohort comprised around 700 healthy bone marrow donors. Cohort members were all nominally healthy when sampled, although unrecorded immune exposures were likely present. The donor tested CMV seronegative and was one of the 352 seronegative cohort members. A peripheral blood sample was provided by each donor, and peripheral blood mononuclear cells were used for TCR beta sequencing. Genomic DNA was extracted from the blood cell samples with the Qiagen DNeasy Blood Extraction Kit. V is clipped by 4 bases and J by 1 base, and the sequence between their germline boundaries is 14 bases long. Per the germline V gene, SGHRS is the CDR1 and YFSETQ is the CDR2. The CDR3 spans 15 residues, from the cysteine through the phenylalanine. Just CDR3 DNA is preserved here, 45 bases in frame from base 1. Notes on this clone: The specificity of this receptor is unknown. The sample holds no much larger clone one base away, and base qualities are not on file.

This receptor was obtained from a man aged 25 to 45 in good health and CMV-seronegative. Sequenced material: PBMCs. The chain links TRBV5-1 with TRBJ1-1, with no reliable assignment of the D segment. The CDR3 sequence is CASSDPSLANTEAFF. The DNA sequence is TGCGCCAGCAGCGACCCTTCGCTAGCGAACACTGAAGCTTTCTTT. Beyond the CDR3, the reference TRBV5-1 and TRBJ1-1 genes provide the residues; the full variable domain reads: KAGVTQTPRYLIKTRGQQVTLSCSPISGHRSVSWYQQTPGQGLQFLFEYFSETQRNKGNFPGRFSGRQFSNSRSEMNVSTLELGDSALYLCASSDPSLANTEAFFGQGTRLTVV.